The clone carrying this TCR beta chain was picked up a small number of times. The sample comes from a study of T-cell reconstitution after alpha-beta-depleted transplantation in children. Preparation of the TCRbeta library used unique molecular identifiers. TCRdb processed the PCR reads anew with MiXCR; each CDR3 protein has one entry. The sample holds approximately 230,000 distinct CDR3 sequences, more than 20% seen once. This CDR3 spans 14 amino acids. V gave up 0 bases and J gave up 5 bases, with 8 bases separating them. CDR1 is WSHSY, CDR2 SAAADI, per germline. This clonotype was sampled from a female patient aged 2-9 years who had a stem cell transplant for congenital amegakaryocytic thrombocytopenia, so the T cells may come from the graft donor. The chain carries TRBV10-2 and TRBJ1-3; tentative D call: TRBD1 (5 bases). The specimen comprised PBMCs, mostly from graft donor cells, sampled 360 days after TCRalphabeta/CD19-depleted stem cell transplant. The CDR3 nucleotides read TGCGCCAGCAGTGAGTCCCAGGGACGAAACACCATATATTTT. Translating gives CASSESQGRNTIYF.